This T cell receptor beta chain derives from a study of T cell responses to AZD1222 COVID-19 vaccine. Some clones are missing from TCRdb's copy, which holds only in-frame ones; the method was immunoSEQ multiplex PCR. In the table there are about 120,000 clones, around 90% of which are singletons. As to this clone: Antigen: not known.

General study results and limits: Repertoire sampling happened only post peak T cell response.

Germline values: CDR1 SGDLS, CDR2 YYNGEE. Trimming removed 4 bases from V and 5 bases from J; junction bases left unmatched: 6. There are 15 residues in the CDR3. The sequencing here drew on peripheral blood, taken on day 0 of AZD1222 vaccination. This TCR came from an adult in good health. The chain joins TRBV9 to TRBJ2-2; 9 positions match TRBD2. The CDR3 region is CASSPLAGWTGELFF. DNA for the CDR3: TGTGCCAGCAGCCCCCTAGCGGGGTGGACCGGGGAGCTGTTTTTT.